This T cell receptor (beta chain) is from a study of blood T cell repertoires in COVID-19 (dated by TCRdb to 2018 to 2020). About the full investigation: The collaborator samples originated in the United States, Italy and Spain and spanned the acute and convalescent phases of COVID-19. A de-identified subject ID, COVID-19 status, age in years and sex were almost always included in the sample metadata. The material from the prospective study consisted of cDNA or gDNA derived from T cells, B-cell-depleted T cells, or PBMCs. The dataset comprised deeply sampled blood TCRbeta repertoires from subjects exposed to, actively infected with, or recovered from COVID-19. Samples were obtained from the ongoing ImmuneRACE study (first 160 participants) and from 1,254 subjects provided by 6 global collaborators. Where available, HLA class I and class II types were taken from metadata supplied by the sample provider and were not determined by assay-based typing. The repertoires were made available in a free public database intended to serve as a resource for research on the immune response to SARS-CoV-2. Overall results and qualifications from the work: How much clinical and demographic metadata was included differed by source and by participant, and the metadata was provided uncurated.

TCRbeta CDR3 regions were amplified from genomic DNA by means of the immunoSEQ Assay, a bias-controlled multiplex PCR. As for how the authors treated the data: Within the assay, amplification of reference gene primers was used to estimate how many nucleated cells each sample contained. To quantify the absolute abundance of each unique TCRbeta CDR3 rearrangement, sequence reads were collapsed and filtered. For each sample, productive Simpson clonality was calculated by taking the square root of Simpson's diversity index across productive rearrangements. The table comes from immuneACCESS by way of TCRdb, which keeps in-frame sequences with V and J called. Part of the clones is missing from these tables; in studies checked, under half for an unresolved V gene and the rest for unknown reasons. The V and J calls and the clone size are those of that table, but D and trimming were determined from the DNA. In this sample the table shows about 81,000 clones, approximately 84% of which occur a single time. The ten largest clones represent around 12% of the sample.

Each collaborating institution followed its own protocols to collect whole blood in K2EDTA tubes. For TCRbeta analysis, collaborators shipped samples in one of three forms: frozen whole blood, isolated PBMCs, or DNA extracted from either of those sample types. The germline V gene sets CDR1 to SNHLY and CDR2 to FYNNEI. Cut back by 2 bases and 4 bases, the V and J ends lie 8 bases apart. The CDR3 measures 14 amino acids from cysteine to phenylalanine. The read is trimmed to its CDR3 DNA, 42 bases read in frame from base 1. A word on this clone: Its antigen remains undetermined. It has no much larger one-base neighbor in the sample; base qualities were not kept.

Rearrangement joined TRBV2 to TRBJ2-2, and possibly TRBD2, on 5 matching bases. The sequence derives from a human donor in a cohort sampled during active COVID-19. Sequenced material: peripheral blood. The CDR3 here reads CASSERGSTGELFF. The nucleotide sequence reads as follows: TGTGCCAGCAGTGAAAGAGGGTCCACCGGGGAGCTGTTTTTT.